This T cell receptor beta chain was recovered during a study of blood T cell repertoires in COVID-19. Across the study: The origin of the acute and convalescent COVID-19 samples was the United States, Italy and Spain. PBMCs, B-cell-depleted T cells, or T cells were the source of the cDNA or gDNA that made up the material.

The CDR3 covers 16 residues. The V gene end was trimmed by 6 bases and the J gene end by 2 bases; junction bases not matched to a gene: 7. Germline-derived CDR1 and CDR2 are MNHNY and SVGAGI (reference sequence). This clone rates as hyperexpanded. Clones were sequenced by immunoSEQ multiplex PCR, and TCRdb holds only the in-frame ones, with some missing. In the table there are 20,000 to 25,000 clones, around 90% of which are singletons. The chain combines TRBV6-6 with TRBJ1-6, with 7 positions matching TRBD1. The sample taken for sequencing was peripheral blood. This receptor was taken from a man in his sixties or seventies in a cohort sampled during active COVID-19. The CDR3 loop is CASSRDSPTYNSPLHF. Written as DNA, the CDR3 is TGTGCCAGCAGCCGGGACAGCCCCACCTATAATTCACCCCTCCACTTT.